This T cell receptor (beta chain) was profiled in a study of cytomegalovirus exposure and HLA in healthy donors. A remark on this clone: Antigen specificity is unknown.

Germline V gene data show CDR1 as MGHRA and CDR2 as YSYEKL. V lost 0 bases and J 0 bases, leaving 13 bases between the germline ends. The CDR3 is made up of 17 amino acids. Amplification used 60 Vbeta primers and 13 Jbeta primers. Assay: immunoSEQ multiplex PCR; the TCRdb copy retains only in-frame clones and omits some. The sample has roughly 290,000 clones, approximately 80% seen once. The study, taken as a whole, reports: Upon later analysis, HLA-associated TCR beta chains proved more clonally expanded than other, equally common chains. For cytomegalovirus status, the classifier reportedly gave diagnoses with high specificity and sensitivity. There was a cluster of highly shared sequence variants that was likely a sequencing artifact.

The source material was PBMCs. The chain uses TRBV4-1 and TRBJ2-3, with a weak D call TRBD2 (5 bases). The sequence was obtained from a girl aged 2 to 10 in good health and CMV-seronegative. CDR3 in DNA: TGCGCCAGCAGCCAAGATTCGAGCGGCAGAAGCACAGATACGCAGTATTTT. Translating it yields CASSQDSSGRSTDTQYF.